Below, 16 T cell receptor beta chains from the same sample are listed, as sequenced in a study of blood T cell repertoires in COVID-19. Libraries were prepared by immunoSEQ multiplex PCR; TCRdb keeps only in-frame clonotypes and omits some of them. The data hold around 250,000 clones, with 86% observed a single time. Specimen: peripheral blood. These receptors all stem from an elderly man with acute or convalescent COVID-19.

This clone was detected a few times. The chain recombines TRBV29-1 with TRBJ2-2, with 10 bases fitting TRBD1. The germline CDR1 and CDR2 sequences are SQVTM and ANQGSEA. V shed 5 bases and J 4 bases; nucleotides not matched to a gene: 10. This CDR3 is 16 amino acids long. The CDR3 region has the DNA TGCAGCGTTCCCCGTGGGACAGGGGTTAGCACCGGGGAGCTGTTTTTT. This encodes CSVPRGTGVSTGELFF.

The V call is TRBV5-4, the J call TRBJ1-2, with D possibly being TRBD1 (5 bases). Germline assignment: CDR1 SGHNT and CDR2 YYREEE (reference sequence). CDR3 length: 15 amino acids. Deletions cut 0 bases from V and 4 bases from J, with 13 bases between. The CDR3, as DNA: TGTGCCAGCAGCTTGGATGGGGGGGGGAGCTATGGCTACACCTTC. Translation gives CASSLDGGGSYGYTF.

The chain uses TRBV2 and TRBJ2-5; 8 positions agree with TRBD2. V lost 2 bases, J lost 5 bases, and 4 bases stayed unmatched. Germline assignment: CDR1 SNHLY and CDR2 FYNNEI. This CDR3 is 14 amino acids long. CDR3 sequence: CASSETGGHETQYF. In nucleotides, the CDR3 is TGTGCCAGCAGTGAAACGGGGGGGCATGAGACCCAGTACTTC.

This clone appeared a single time. V is TRBV11-1 and J is TRBJ1-1; no clear D. V was cut by 3 bases and J by 4 bases, with 9 bases left in between. This CDR3 region has 13 residues. Per the germline V gene, CDR1 is SGHAT and CDR2 is FQDESV (reference sequence). This CDR3 reads CASSFEVVTEAFF. Here the CDR3 DNA reads TGTGCCAGCAGCTTCGAGGTTGTCACTGAAGCTTTCTTT.

The chain recombines TRBV19 with TRBJ2-7, with 10 bases identical to TRBD1. The V segment lost 5 bases and the J segment 2 bases; nucleotides outside the gene matches: 9. The CDR3 is 16 residues long. Germline assignment: CDR1 LNHDA and CDR2 SQIVND (reference sequence). The chain's CDR3 is CASSLTGGSGTYEQYF. The CDR3 DNA reads TGTGCCAGTAGTTTGACAGGGGGCTCGGGAACCTACGAGCAGTACTTC.

The V gene is TRBV11-3, the J gene TRBJ2-7; TRBD1 matches 8 bases. Looked up from germline, CDR1 is SGHNT and CDR2 is YENEEA. Trimming took 5 bases from V and 0 from J; bases not matched to a gene: 6. The CDR3 is 15 amino acids. The CDR3: CASSLRTGSSYEQYF. CDR3 in DNA: TGTGCCAGCAGCCTTAGGACAGGGAGCTCCTACGAGCAGTACTTC.

This clone was observed a few times. The chain recombines TRBV11-3 with TRBJ1-3; D remains unclear. Germline V lookup: CDR1 SGHNT, CDR2 YENEEA. Trimming left V 1 base short and J 4 bases short, with 11 bases between. The CDR3 length is 15 residues. CDR3 residues: CASSLGAGSGNTIYF. The CDR3 DNA follows: TGTGCCAGCAGCTTAGGTGCGGGGTCCGGAAACACCATATATTTT.

In this sample, this clone turned up once. The chain combines TRBV6-5 with TRBJ1-4; no clear D. The V gene's germline CDR1 is MNHEY and CDR2 SVGAGI. The V end lost 3 bases, the J end lost 6 bases, and 14 bases lay between the germline ends. This CDR3 region has 15 residues. Here the CDR3 DNA reads TGTGCCAGCAGTTATTGGGGAGGGAAGCATGAAAAACTGTTTTTT. Amino acids: CASSYWGGKHEKLFF.

The chain uses TRBV6-6 and TRBJ2-1; 9 bases fit TRBD2. CDR1 is MNHNY, CDR2 SVGAGI, per germline (reference sequence). V lost 5 bases and J lost 9; bases outside the gene matches: 17. The CDR3 is 17 amino acids. The CDR3: CASSPYARRGGRSEQFF. The CDR3 DNA reads as TGTGCCAGCAGTCCGTACGCTAGGCGGGGGGGACGTAGTGAGCAGTTCTTC.

The chain carries TRBV18 and TRBJ2-1; 15 nucleotides line up with TRBD2. This CDR3 comprises 19 residues. Germline assignment: CDR1 KGHSH and CDR2 LQKENI. After removal of 0 bases from V and 6 bases from J, the junction contained 9 bases not matched to a gene. The CDR3 coding sequence is TGTGCCAGCTCACCACCATCTGGACTAGCGGGAGGGCCGGGCAATGAGCAGTTCTTC. Protein product: CASSPPSGLAGGPGNEQFF.

The gene calls are TRBV7-2 and TRBJ1-2; 7 nucleotides agree with TRBD1. Looked up from germline, CDR1 is SGHTA and CDR2 is FQGNSA. V gave up 6 bases and J gave up 4 bases; unmatched junction bases: 2. The CDR3 loop spans 12 amino acids. CDR3 sequence: CASRPGGYGYTF. The CDR3, as DNA: TGTGCCAGCAGGCCAGGGGGCTATGGCTACACCTTC.

The chain couples TRBV6-2 or TRBV6-3 to TRBJ1-1; 8 positions agree with TRBD1. The CDR3 is 15 amino acids. Germline assignment: CDR1 MNHEY and CDR2 SVGEGT. V lost 4 bases and J lost 1; bases outside the gene matches: 5. The CDR3 here is CASSSYTGGNTEAFF. The CDR3 nucleotides read TGTGCCAGCAGTTCTTATACAGGGGGGAACACTGAAGCTTTCTTT.

The chain recombines TRBV15 with TRBJ2-7; TRBD1 matches at 7 bases. Looked up from germline, CDR1 is LNHNV and CDR2 is YYDKDF (reference sequence). V gave up 5 bases and J gave up 1 base; unmatched junction bases: 2. This CDR3 comprises 13 residues. The CDR3 spells CATSEGASYEQYF. The CDR3, as DNA: TGTGCCACCAGCGAGGGGGCGTCCTACGAGCAGTACTTC.

This chain links TRBV2 with TRBJ2-3, with D perhaps TRBD1 (6 bases). Trimming took off 7 bases at V and 2 bases at J, with 13 bases between the two ends. The germline V gene encodes CDR1 SNHLY and CDR2 FYNNEI. There are 14 residues in the CDR3. The CDR3 spells CASTAQGPTDTQYF. In DNA, the CDR3 is TGTGCCAGCACCGCCCAGGGGCCCACAGATACGCAGTATTTT.

V is TRBV7-9 and J is TRBJ1-5; 7 nucleotides align to TRBD1. There are 14 residues in the CDR3. CDR1 and CDR2 from the germline V gene are SEHNR and FQNEAQ (reference sequence). With 1 base clipped from V and 6 bases from J, the junction kept 3 bases outside the gene matches. Here the CDR3 DNA reads TGTGCCAGCAGCTTAGGAGGGGGCCGTCAGCCCCAGCATTTT. Its protein product is CASSLGGGRQPQHF.

V is TRBV5-1 and J is TRBJ2-2; possibly TRBD2 for D (6 bases). V shed 4 bases and J shed 1 base, with 23 bases lying between them. The CDR3 is 19 amino acids. Germline V gene sequence: CDR1 SGHRS, CDR2 YFSETQ. As DNA, the CDR3 is TGCGCCAGCAGCCAGGGACTCCTACCTACCGCTGAGAACACCGGGGAGCTGTTTTTT. Its translation is CASSQGLLPTAENTGELFF.